A single sample gave rise to the 27 T cell receptor beta chains below, sequenced in a study of T cells in women clearing cervical HPV infection. Only in-frame clones appear in the TCRdb table, and some are missing; sequencing was by immunoSEQ multiplex PCR. The specimen's table records some 24,000 clones. The sample comprised blood buffy coat. These receptors came from a woman between 18 and 70 years old with a cervical HPV16 infection that either progressed to CIN3+ or cleared (not recorded which).

Details on this clone: Read data end 3 residues before the CDR3 end; the end is taken from the germline J gene. The V and J genes are TRBV20-1 and TRBJ2-3, with TRBD1 as a possible D gene (6 bases). The CDR3 length is 15 residues. Germline assignment: CDR1 DFQATT and CDR2 SNEGSKA (reference sequence). This CDR3 reads CSARDATTGQETQYF. Incomplete CDR3 DNA: TGCAGTGCTAGAGATGCAACTACAGGGCAAGAGACG.

Notes on this clone: The CDR3 end lies 3 residues beyond the end of the read and is filled in from the germline J gene. V and J are TRBV29-1 and TRBJ2-7; D is perhaps TRBD2 (5 bases). The CDR3 runs to 14 residues. The V gene's germline CDR1 is SQVTM and CDR2 ANQGSEA. Trimming stripped 4 bases from V and 0 bases from J, with 13 bases between. CDR3 bases read: TGCAGCGTTGGAGGGCCACCGGACTCCTACGAG. Its protein is CSVGGPPDSYE. From start to end, the CDR3 is CSVGGPPDSYEQYF.

In regard to this clone: The read ends 3 residues early relative to the CDR3; the germline J gene fills the gap. V usage is TRBV7-3 and J usage is TRBJ2-3; D might be TRBD1 (5 bases). This CDR3 contains 13 residues. Germline CDR1 is SGHTA and CDR2 is FQGTGA. The CDR3 region is CASSLQGKETQYF. The CDR3 DNA, read in part, is TGTGCCAGCAGCTTGCAGGGAAAAGAGACG.

Turning to this clone: The read finishes 3 residues shy of the CDR3 end, and the germline J gene is used to complete it. The chain couples TRBV5-1 to TRBJ2-3; D is ambiguous. Trimming left V 5 bases short and J 2 bases short, with 15 bases between. CDR1 and CDR2 (germline): SGHRS, YFSETQ. The CDR3 is 15 amino acids. The CDR3 region is CASRQVPSVTDTQYF. The sequenced CDR3 bases are TGCGCCAGCAGGCAGGTACCCAGTGTCACAGATACG.

Note on this clone: The read falls 3 residues short of the CDR3 end, and the missing part is taken from the germline J gene. This chain links TRBV19 with TRBJ2-3; TRBD2 might be the D (6 bases). V shed 10 bases and J shed 5 bases, with 22 bases lying between them. The CDR3 length is 15 residues. CDR1 is LNHDA and CDR2 is SQIVND in the germline V gene (reference sequence). The CDR3 reads CATNTPWGEKDTQYF. The CDR3 bases that were read are TGTGCCACCAATACTCCATGGGGGGAGAAAGATACG.

Comment on this clone: The read stops 3 residues short of the end of the CDR3; the missing end is completed from the germline J gene. The chain is built from TRBV2 and TRBJ2-5; D is undetermined. Germline V gene sequence: CDR1 SNHLY, CDR2 FYNNEI. Trimming stripped 6 bases from V and 5 bases from J, with 16 bases between. The CDR3 has 14 amino acids. The sequenced part of the CDR3 DNA is TGTGCCAGCAGCGCGACCTACAGTTCGGAGACC. Protein sequence: CASSATYSSET. The CDR3 as a whole reads CASSATYSSETQYF. Drawing the rest from reference TRBV2 and TRBJ2-5, the complete variable domain is EPEVTQTPSHQVTQMGQEVILRCVPISNHLYFYWYRQILGQKVEFLVSFYNNEISEKSEIFDDQFSVERPDGSNFTLKIRSTKLEDSAMYFCASSATYSSETQYFGPGTRLLVL.

About this clone: Sequencing ends 3 residues short of the CDR3 end; the germline J gene provides the rest. The chain uses TRBV2 and TRBJ2-2; D is unresolved. CDR1 is SNHLY and CDR2 is FYNNEI in the germline V gene. There are 13 residues in the CDR3. Trimming shortened V by 2 bases and J by 3 bases, and 4 bases separated the two germline ends. The CDR3 protein is CASSEQYTGELFF. The sequenced part of the CDR3 DNA is TGTGCCAGCAGTGAACAGTACACCGGGGAG. Full variable domain (remainder filled in from reference TRBV2 and TRBJ2-2): EPEVTQTPSHQVTQMGQEVILRCVPISNHLYFYWYRQILGQKVEFLVSFYNNEISEKSEIFDDQFSVERPDGSNFTLKIRSTKLEDSAMYFCASSEQYTGELFFGEGSRLTVL.

A word on this clone: The read finishes 3 residues shy of the CDR3 end, and the germline J gene is used to complete it. The V call is TRBV30, the J call TRBJ2-7; 7 bases align to TRBD1. From germline, CDR1 is GTSNPN and CDR2 SVGIG (reference sequence). The CDR3 is 14 residues long. V trimming: 3 bases; J trimming: 6 bases; junction bases outside the gene matches: 11. The CDR3 bases that were read are TGTGCCTGGAGCAGTCTCCGGACAGGAGGCGAG. Residues: CAWSSLRTGGE. From start to end, the CDR3 is CAWSSLRTGGEQYF.

On this clone itself: The CDR3 is cut off 3 residues early in the read; its end comes from the germline J gene. Other DNA sequences in this sample translate to the same CDR3. V usage is TRBV20-1 and J usage is TRBJ1-3; TRBD1 might be the D (6 bases). There are 15 residues in the CDR3. Germline V gene sequence: CDR1 DFQATT, CDR2 SNEGSKA (reference sequence). The germline V and J ends were trimmed by 0 bases and 0 bases, with 9 bases remaining between them. This chain's CDR3 is CSARDLTGSGNTIYF. The covered CDR3 bases are TGCAGTGCTAGAGATCTGACAGGCTCTGGAAACACC.

Considering frequency, this clone is medium-sized (0.01 to 0.1%). The DNA ends 3 residues before the CDR3 does, and the rest of the CDR3 is filled in from the germline J gene. V and J are TRBV10-1 and TRBJ2-1; TRBD1 might be the D (6 bases). CDR1 is WNHNN and CDR2 is SYGVQD in the germline V gene (reference sequence). The CDR3 is 13 residues long. Trimming cost V 0 bases and J 7 bases, with 7 bases left between them. CDR3 sequence: CASSESTGNEQFF. The part of the CDR3 DNA that was read is TGCGCCAGCAGTGAGTCCACAGGGAATGAG.

As concerns this clone: Read coverage stops 3 residues before the CDR3 terminus; the germline J gene supplies the remainder. V is TRBV29-1 and J is TRBJ2-3; TRBD2 matches at 13 bases. Germline V gene sequence: CDR1 SQVTM, CDR2 ANQGSEA. With 7 bases clipped from V and 3 bases from J, the junction kept 4 bases outside the gene matches. This CDR3 is 14 amino acids long. Partial CDR3 DNA: TGCAGCGCAAGGACTAGCGGGGGAACAGATACG. Translating gives CSARTSGGTDT. The full CDR3 sequence reads CSARTSGGTDTQYF.

As for this clone: Coverage ceases 3 residues before the CDR3 finishes, and the germline J gene fills in the end. The chain carries TRBV18 and TRBJ2-2; tentatively, D is TRBD2 (6 bases). Germline CDR1 reads KGHSH; CDR2 reads LQKENI. This CDR3 has 14 amino acids. V lost 4 bases and J 4 bases, leaving 10 bases between the germline ends. The CDR3 bases that were read are TGTGCCAGCTCACAGGGACTTCTCACCGGGGAG. It yields the protein CASSQGLLTGE. The full CDR3 reads CASSQGLLTGELFF.

For this clone: The read finishes 3 residues shy of the CDR3 end, and the germline J gene is used to complete it. The J gene is TRBJ1-4, the V gene TRBV18; 10 positions match TRBD1. The germline V gene has CDR1 KGHSH and CDR2 LQKENI. The CDR3 covers 16 residues. Trimming cost V 5 bases and J 5 bases; bases outside gene matches: 8. The sequenced part of the CDR3 DNA is TGTGCCAGCTCATCCCTGCCGGGACAGGGGAATGAAAAA. Protein: CASSSLPGQGNEK. The whole CDR3 sequence reads CASSSLPGQGNEKLFF.

A note on this clone: The read terminates 3 residues before the CDR3 end, so the remaining end is supplied by the germline J gene. This sequence joins TRBV20-1 and TRBJ2-1; 11 bases are a match to TRBD2. Germline V gene lookup returns CDR1 DFQATT and CDR2 SNEGSKA (reference sequence). Unmatched junction bases numbered 9, after V lost 3 bases and J lost 8 bases. The CDR3 consists of 15 residues. CDR3 protein: CSASILAGGGDEQFF. The covered CDR3 bases are TGCAGTGCTAGTATTCTAGCGGGGGGCGGGGATGAG.

As to this clone: Sequencing ends 3 residues short of the CDR3 end; the germline J gene provides the rest. The chain employs TRBV19 and TRBJ2-3, with unresolved D. Between the trimmed V and J ends, which lost 2 bases and 2 bases, there was a span of 5 bases. Germline V gene sequence: CDR1 LNHDA, CDR2 SQIVND (reference sequence). The CDR3 has 13 amino acids. Here the CDR3 reads CASSIQSTDTQYF. Incomplete CDR3 DNA: TGTGCCAGTAGTATACAGTCCACAGATACG. Based on the CDR3 plus reference TRBV19 and TRBJ2-3, the full variable domain is DGGITQSPKYLFRKEGQNVTLSCEQNLNHDAMYWYRQDPGQGLRLIYYSQIVNDFQKGDIAEGYSVSREKKESFPLTVTSAQKNPTAFYLCASSIQSTDTQYFGPGTRLTVL.

Regarding this clone: Read data end 3 residues before the CDR3 end; the end is taken from the germline J gene. This chain links TRBV19 with TRBJ2-3, with 8 bases fitting TRBD2. Germline lookup yields CDR1 LNHDA and CDR2 SQIVND (reference sequence). With 6 bases clipped from V and 6 bases from J, the junction kept 8 bases outside the gene matches. This CDR3 has 14 amino acids. CDR3 DNA (partial): TGTGCCAGTAGGAGCGGGAGAATCCTTGATACG. It translates to CASRSGRILDT. The CDR3 as a whole reads CASRSGRILDTQYF.

As concerns this clone: The read ends 3 residues before the CDR3 terminus; that terminus is restored from the germline J gene. V and J are TRBV28 and TRBJ1-2; TRBD1 is a possible D gene (5 bases). Germline CDR1 is MDHEN and CDR2 is SYDVKM. This CDR3 spans 13 amino acids. The CDR3 loop reads CASSWELHRGYTF. Partial CDR3 DNA: TGTGCCAGCAGTTGGGAGCTTCACAGGGGC.

In regard to this clone: The CDR3 is cut off 3 residues early in the read; its end comes from the germline J gene. V gene TRBV6-1 combines with J gene TRBJ1-2; the D is unclear. This CDR3 has 14 residues. Germline V gives CDR1 MNHNS, CDR2 SASEGT. The covered CDR3 bases are TGTGCCAGCAGTGAGGTCAACACCCAAATCGGC. It is translated as CASSEVNTQIG. The whole CDR3 sequence reads CASSEVNTQIGYTF.

As for this clone: Read coverage stops 3 residues before the CDR3 terminus; the germline J gene supplies the remainder. The rearrangement links TRBV18 to TRBJ1-6, with a weak D call TRBD1 (6 bases). Trimming shortened V by 8 bases and J by 7 bases, and 12 bases separated the two germline ends. Germline values: CDR1 KGHSH, CDR2 LQKENI. The CDR3 runs to 13 residues. The CDR3 sequence: CASVPTGNSPLHF. The sequenced CDR3 bases are TGTGCCAGCGTTCCAACAGGGAATTCACCC.

Remarks on this clone: The read halts 3 residues ahead of the CDR3 end, with the missing end drawn from the germline J gene. The chain is built from TRBV10-3 and TRBJ1-3; TRBD1 is a possible D gene (5 bases). V lost 0 bases and J lost 3, with 9 bases in between. Germline-derived CDR1 and CDR2 are ENHRY and SYGVKD. This CDR3 is built from 15 residues. CDR3 amino acids: CAISESNRNGNTIYF. The DNA read from the CDR3 is TGTGCCATCAGTGAGTCGAACAGGAATGGAAACACC.

In regard to this clone: Read coverage stops 3 residues before the CDR3 terminus; the germline J gene supplies the remainder. This chain uses TRBV5-1 with TRBJ2-3; 9 bases map to TRBD1. CDR1 is SGHRS and CDR2 is YFSETQ in the germline V gene. The length of the CDR3 is 14 residues. The trim removed 4 bases at V and 3 bases at J, leaving 3 bases unmatched. The sequenced CDR3 bases are TGCGCCAGCAGCACCGGACAGGGGACAGATACG. Translating gives CASSTGQGTDT. The whole CDR3 protein reads CASSTGQGTDTQYF.

As to this clone: The observed sequence ends 3 residues before the CDR3 terminus, with the missing tail filled in from the germline J gene. The genes are TRBV19 and TRBJ2-1; D perhaps matches TRBD1 (6 bases). V lost 5 bases and J 2 bases, leaving 10 bases between the germline ends. Germline V gene data show CDR1 as LNHDA and CDR2 as SQIVND (reference sequence). This CDR3 is built from 14 residues. CDR3 DNA, as far as it was read: TGTGCCAGTAGTCTACAGGGTCCCTACAATGAG. Translated, it gives CASSLQGPYNE. The entire CDR3 sequence reads CASSLQGPYNEQFF.

Concerning this clone itself: The CDR3 end falls 3 residues outside the read, so it is completed with the germline J gene. The rearrangement joins TRBV6-1 to TRBJ2-4; D not certain. The CDR3 spans 13 residues. Germline lookup yields CDR1 MNHNS and CDR2 SASEGT. The chain's CDR3 is CASSEEARLIQYF. Partial CDR3 DNA: TGTGCCAGCAGTGAAGAAGCTCGATTGATT.

The CDR3 sequence: CASSLNQGANTQYF. Partial CDR3 DNA: TGTGCCAGCAGCTTAAATCAGGGGGCGAATACG. The chain employs TRBV7-9 and TRBJ2-3, with TRBD1 matching 8 bases. The DNA ends 3 residues before the CDR3 does, and the rest of the CDR3 is filled in from the germline J gene. Germline V lookup: CDR1 SEHNR, CDR2 FQNEAQ (reference sequence). There are 14 residues in the CDR3. The V gene end was trimmed by 2 bases and the J gene end by 7 bases; junction bases not matched to a gene: 5.

Worth noting for this clone: The CDR3 end lies 3 residues beyond the end of the read and is filled in from the germline J gene. This chain connects TRBV11-2 to TRBJ2-7; D might be TRBD2 (6 bases). The V end was cut by 6 bases, the J end by 3 bases, with 18 bases between. The CDR3 has 15 residues. Germline V gives CDR1 SGHAT, CDR2 FQNNGV. CDR3 in amino acids: CASRNNRGKNYEQYF. The DNA read from the CDR3 is TGTGCCAGCAGAAATAATCGGGGGAAAAACTACGAG.

In regard to this clone: The CDR3 extends 3 residues past the end of the read, so its final part is completed from the germline J gene. The gene calls are TRBV6-1 and TRBJ2-2; D ambiguous. The CDR3 sequence is 15 residues long. V was clipped by 1 base and J by 5 bases, with 11 bases between them. Germline V lookup: CDR1 MNHNS, CDR2 SASEGT. Partial CDR3 DNA: TGTGCCAGCAGTGAAGACTTAGCTGGGACCGGGGAG. It is translated as CASSEDLAGTGE. The CDR3 as a whole reads CASSEDLAGTGELFF.

Comments on this clone: The read falls 3 residues short of the CDR3 end, and the missing part is taken from the germline J gene. The chain joins TRBV7-3 to TRBJ2-5; 15 bases are shared with TRBD2. The CDR3 is 15 amino acids. In germline, CDR1 is SGHTA, CDR2 FQGTGA. Trimming cost V 5 bases and J 5 bases; bases outside gene matches: 3. CDR3 DNA, as far as it was read: TGTGCCAGCAGCGAGGGACTAGCGGGAGGCGAGACC. This encodes CASSEGLAGGET. Given in full, the CDR3 is CASSEGLAGGETQYF. The full variable domain, rest sourced from reference TRBV7-3 and TRBJ2-5, is GAGVSQTPSNKVTEKGKYVELRCDPISGHTALYWYRQSLGQGPEFLIYFQGTGAADDSGLPNDRFFAVRPEGSVSTLKIQRTERGDSAVYLCASSEGLAGGETQYFGPGTRLLVL.